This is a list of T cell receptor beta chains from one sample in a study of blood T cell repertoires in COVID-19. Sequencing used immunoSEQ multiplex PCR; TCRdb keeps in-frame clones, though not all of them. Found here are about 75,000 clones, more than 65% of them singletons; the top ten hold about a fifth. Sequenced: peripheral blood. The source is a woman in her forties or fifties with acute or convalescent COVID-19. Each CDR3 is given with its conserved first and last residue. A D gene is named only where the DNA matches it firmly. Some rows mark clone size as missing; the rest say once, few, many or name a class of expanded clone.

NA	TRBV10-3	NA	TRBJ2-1	TGTGCCATCAGTGATCCCCCTAAGGGGGAGCAGTTCTTC	CAISDPPKGEQFF
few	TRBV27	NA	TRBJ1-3	TGTGCCACAATCTCTGGAAACACCATATATTTT	CATISGNTIYF
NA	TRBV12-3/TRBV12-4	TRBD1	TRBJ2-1	TGTGCCAGCACGGACAGGTACAATGAGCAGTTCTTC	CASTDRYNEQFF
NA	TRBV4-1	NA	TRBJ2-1	TGCGCCAGCAGCCTAAACCTTAAAAGGACTGAGAGCTCCTACAATGAGCAGTTCTTC	CASSLNLKRTESSYNEQFF
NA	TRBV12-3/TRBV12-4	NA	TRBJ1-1	TGTGCCAGCAGTCCCCGACAGGCCACTGAAGCTTTCTTT	CASSPRQATEAFF
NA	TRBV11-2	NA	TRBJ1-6	TGTGCCAGCAGCTTAGAGGCAGGGGTCCTATCCCTCCACTTT	CASSLEAGVLSLHF
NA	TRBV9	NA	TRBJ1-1	TGTGCCAGCAGCGTAGCTACCTCGGGATCTGAAGCTTTCTTT	CASSVATSGSEAFF
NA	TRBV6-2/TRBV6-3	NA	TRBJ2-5	TGTGCCAGCAGTCCACAGACCATAGGTCAGACCCAGTACTTC	CASSPQTIGQTQYF
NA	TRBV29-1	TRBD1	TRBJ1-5	TGCAGTTGGGGGACAGGGGTGGATCAGCCCCAGCATTTT	CSWGTGVDQPQHF
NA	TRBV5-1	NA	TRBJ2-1	TGCGCCAGTCTCCCGCGACCGGGGGGCATCAATGAGCAGTTCTTC	CASLPRPGGINEQFF
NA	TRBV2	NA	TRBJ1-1	TGTGCCAGCAGCGGGGTGAACACTGAAGCTTTCTTT	CASSGVNTEAFF
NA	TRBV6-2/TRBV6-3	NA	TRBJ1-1	TGTGCCAGCAGCCGCCCTGCGCAGAACACTGAAGCTTTCTTT	CASSRPAQNTEAFF
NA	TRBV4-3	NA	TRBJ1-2	TGCGCCAGCAGCCCCCGACCGAGGTCCCTTTCCCAGGGAGGCTACACCTTC	CASSPRPRSLSQGGYTF
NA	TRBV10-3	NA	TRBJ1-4	TGTGCCATCAGGACAAGCATAAATGAAAAACTGTTTTTT	CAIRTSINEKLFF
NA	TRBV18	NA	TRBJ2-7	TGTGCCAGCTCACAGGGCCGGGGATCCTACGAGCAGTACTTC	CASSQGRGSYEQYF
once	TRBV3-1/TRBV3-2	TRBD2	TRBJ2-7	TGTGCCAGCAGCCCCCAGCGCGGGACTAGCGGAACTGATCGCTACGAGCAGTACTTC	CASSPQRGTSGTDRYEQYF
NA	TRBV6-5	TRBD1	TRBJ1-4	TGTGCCAGCAGTTACTCGACAGCGACAGGGGACGAAAAACTGTTTTTT	CASSYSTATGDEKLFF
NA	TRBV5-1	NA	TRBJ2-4	TGCGCCATAGCCCAACCGTACCTTTTAGCCAAAAACATTCAGTACTTC	CAIAQPYLLAKNIQYF
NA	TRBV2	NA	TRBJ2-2	TGTGCCAGCAGTGAATTCGGGAGAAACACCGGGGAGCTGTTTTTT	CASSEFGRNTGELFF
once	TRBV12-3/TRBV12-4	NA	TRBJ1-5	TGTGCCAGCAGTTCCTTGGAGCATCAGCCCCAGCATTTT	CASSSLEHQPQHF
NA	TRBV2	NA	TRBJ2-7	TGTGCCAGCACCCCCCGGCAGGGGGGCAGCGAGCAGTACTTC	CASTPRQGGSEQYF
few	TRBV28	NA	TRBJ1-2	TGTGCCAGCAACCAGGGTCTTCGTGGCTACACCTTC	CASNQGLRGYTF
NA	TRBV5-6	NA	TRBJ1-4	TGTGCCAGCAGCTTAACTGGTCCTGAAAAACTGTTTTTT	CASSLTGPEKLFF
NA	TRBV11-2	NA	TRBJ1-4	TGTGCCAGCAGTCGGGGAGGCACAACTAATGAAAAACTGTTTTTT	CASSRGGTTNEKLFF
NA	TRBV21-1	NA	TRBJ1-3	TGTGCCAGCCGCTATGGAGGGTCTGGAGTCCCCACCATATATTTT	CASRYGGSGVPTIYF
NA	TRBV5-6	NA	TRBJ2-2	TGTGCCAGCAGCTTGGAAGGGCTCGGGATCGGGGAGCTGTTTTTT	CASSLEGLGIGELFF
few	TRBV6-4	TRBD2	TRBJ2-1	TGTGCCAGCAGTGACTCTACTAGCGGGGCCAATGAGCAGTTCTTC	CASSDSTSGANEQFF
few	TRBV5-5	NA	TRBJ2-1	TGTGCCAGCAGCTTAATTGCGGGATTCTACAATGAGCAGTTCTTC	CASSLIAGFYNEQFF
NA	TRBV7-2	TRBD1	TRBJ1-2	TGTGCCAGCAGCTTCCACAGGGGTGGCGTTGGCTACACCTTC	CASSFHRGGVGYTF
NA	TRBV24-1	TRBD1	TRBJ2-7	TGTGCCACCAGTGGGGGACAGATCTACGAGCAGTACTTC	CATSGGQIYEQYF
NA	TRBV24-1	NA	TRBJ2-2	TGTGCCACCAGTGTACAAGGGGCCGGGGAGCTGTTTTTT	CATSVQGAGELFF
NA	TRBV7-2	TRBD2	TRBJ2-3	TGTGCCAGCAGCTCCGGGACTAGCGGCACAGATACGCAGTATTTT	CASSSGTSGTDTQYF